These 27 T cell receptor beta chains were all obtained from the same sample, sequenced in a study of ipilimumab plus nivolumab after autologous stem cell transplantation. TCRdb keeps only in-frame clones here, not all; method: immunoSEQ multiplex PCR. The repertoire holds about 5,000 clones, with roughly 80% as singletons. The source material was PBMCs, sampled in a trial of ipilimumab plus nivolumab as post-transplant consolidation. All receptors come from a male donor with multiple myeloma.

This clone was seen a few times. This chain connects TRBV11-3 to TRBJ2-1; D remains ambiguous. The germline CDR1 and CDR2 sequences are SGHNT and YENEEA. The CDR3 is made up of 13 amino acids. V was cut by 5 bases and J by 4 bases, with 9 bases left in between. The CDR3 DNA follows: TGTGCCAGCAGCCCACGACAATACAATGAGCAGTTCTTC. Translated: CASSPRQYNEQFF.

The rearrangement joins TRBV11-2 to TRBJ2-3; D is unclear. The CDR3 has 13 amino acids. Trimming left V 5 bases short and J 0 bases short, with 6 bases between. CDR1 and CDR2 from the germline V gene are SGHAT and FQNNGV. The CDR3 bases are TGTGCCAGCAGCACACTTAGCACAGATACGCAGTATTTT. This translates into CASSTLSTDTQYF.

V and J are TRBV5-6 and TRBJ2-7; 8 bases are shared with TRBD2. With V trimmed by 1 base and J by 0 bases, 3 bases remained unmatched. This CDR3 comprises 15 residues. Per the germline V gene, CDR1 is SGHDT and CDR2 is YYEEEE. The CDR3 loop is CASSLLAGTSYEQYF. The DNA of the CDR3 is TGTGCCAGCAGCTTGTTAGCGGGGACCTCCTACGAGCAGTACTTC.

The chain is built from TRBV10-3 and TRBJ2-1; 10 positions match TRBD2. J gave up 5 bases and V 6 bases, and 4 bases lay outside the gene matches. The CDR3 loop spans 14 amino acids. Germline CDR1 reads ENHRY; CDR2 reads SYGVKD. The CDR3 reads CAIRLAGRNNEQFF. The CDR3 DNA follows: TGTGCCATCAGACTAGCGGGGAGAAACAATGAGCAGTTCTTC.

V is TRBV14 and J is TRBJ1-1, with D perhaps TRBD1 (6 bases). The germline CDR1 and CDR2 sequences are SGHDN and FVKESK. Trimming left V 1 base short and J 9 bases short, with 12 bases between. The CDR3 sequence is 13 residues long. CDR3 coding DNA: TGTGCCAGCAGCCAAGGATATAGGGACAAAGCTTTCTTT. It yields the protein CASSQGYRDKAFF.

The chain recombines TRBV7-3 with TRBJ2-7; D remains ambiguous. The CDR3 runs to 12 residues. The germline V and J ends were trimmed by 1 base and 4 bases, with 5 bases remaining between them. Germline loops: CDR1 SGHTA, CDR2 FQGTGA. Here the CDR3 DNA reads TGTGCCAGCAGCTTAAGTCCTTACGAGCAGTACTTC. Translation: CASSLSPYEQYF.

The chain links TRBV7-8 to TRBJ2-7; D may match TRBD1 or TRBD2 (5 bases each). CDR1 is SGHVS and CDR2 is FQNEAQ in the germline V gene. V was trimmed by 0 bases and J by 0 bases, leaving 6 bases between them. This CDR3 spans 14 amino acids. Here the CDR3 DNA reads TGTGCCAGCAGCTTAGCTGGGGGCTCCTACGAGCAGTACTTC. Its translation is CASSLAGGSYEQYF.

This chain joins TRBV19 and TRBJ2-6, with 9 bases matching TRBD2. The V and J ends lost 2 bases and 0 bases, in that order; junction bases with no gene match: 5. Germline-derived CDR1 and CDR2 are LNHDA and SQIVND (reference sequence). There are 18 residues in the CDR3. The CDR3 sequence: CASSIRLAVYSGANVLTF. As DNA, the CDR3 is TGTGCCAGTAGTATACGACTAGCGGTGTACTCTGGGGCCAACGTCCTGACTTTC. The complete variable domain, with remaining parts taken from reference TRBV19 and TRBJ2-6, reads DGGITQSPKYLFRKEGQNVTLSCEQNLNHDAMYWYRQDPGQGLRLIYYSQIVNDFQKGDIAEGYSVSREKKESFPLTVTSAQKNPTAFYLCASSIRLAVYSGANVLTFGAGSRLTVL.

This chain joins TRBV7-7 and TRBJ2-1; tentative D call: TRBD1 (5 bases). Between the trimmed V and J ends, which lost 0 bases and 8 bases, there was a span of 11 bases. Germline V lookup: CDR1 SSHAT, CDR2 FNYEAQ (reference sequence). The CDR3 has 14 amino acids. The CDR3 bases are TGTGCCAGCAGCTTAGCGGCAGGGTCTCATGAGCAGTTCTTC. This codes for CASSLAAGSHEQFF.

This chain links TRBV4-1 with TRBJ2-7; 10 bases match TRBD2. Per germline, CDR1 MGHRA and CDR2 YSYEKL. The CDR3 has 16 residues. Unmatched junction bases numbered 7, after V lost 0 bases and J lost 5 bases. The CDR3 loop is CASSQDLSGGAHEQYF. The CDR3 nucleotides read TGCGCCAGCAGCCAAGACCTGAGCGGGGGGGCCCACGAGCAGTACTTC.

V gene TRBV7-9 combines with J gene TRBJ2-2; D gene ambiguous. Trimming removed 4 bases at V and 1 base at J, with 4 bases between. Germline CDR1 and CDR2: SEHNR and FQNEAQ (reference sequence). This CDR3 is built from 13 residues. For the CDR3, the DNA is TGTGCCAGCAGCTATGTGAACACCGGGGAGCTGTTTTTT. It translates to CASSYVNTGELFF.

The rearrangement links TRBV6-1 to TRBJ2-2; unclear D gene. Per germline, CDR1 MNHNS and CDR2 SASEGT. The CDR3 runs to 14 residues. Between the trimmed V and J ends, which lost 6 bases and 7 bases, there was a span of 15 bases. The CDR3 loop reads CASRDGHSFGELFF. The CDR3 DNA follows: TGTGCCAGCAGGGACGGGCATTCCTTCGGGGAGCTGTTTTTT.

The J gene is TRBJ2-5, the V gene TRBV7-3; D is ambiguous. Trimming stripped 1 base from V and 5 bases from J, with 8 bases between. Per the germline V gene, CDR1 is SGHTA and CDR2 is FQGTGA. This CDR3 comprises 13 residues. CDR3 loop: CASSLNPQETQYF. CDR3 DNA: TGTGCCAGCAGCTTAAACCCCCAGGAGACCCAGTACTTC.

J is TRBJ1-6 and V is TRBV6-6; a possible D gene is TRBD1 (6 bases). CDR1 MNHNY and CDR2 SVGAGI come from the germline V gene (reference sequence). V lost 5 bases, J lost 11 bases, and 13 bases lay in between. The CDR3 sequence is 13 residues long. DNA of the CDR3: TGTGCCAGCAGTACTATACAGGGAGCACCCCTCCACTTT. Translating gives CASSTIQGAPLHF.

The genes are TRBV2 and TRBJ2-7; D tentatively reads TRBD1 or TRBD2 (5 bases each). This CDR3 has 15 amino acids. The V and J ends lost 2 bases and 5 bases respectively, with 16 bases between them. The germline gives CDR1 SNHLY, CDR2 FYNNEI. The CDR3 DNA sequence: TGTGCCAGCAGTGAAACCCCGGGACCCGGGGACGAGCAGTACTTC. It is translated as CASSETPGPGDEQYF.

V is TRBV7-4 and J is TRBJ2-7, with 8 bases aligning to TRBD1. The germline CDR1 and CDR2 sequences are SGHVT and SQSDAQ. With V trimmed by 4 bases and J by 2 bases, 7 bases remained unmatched. The CDR3 extends over 15 amino acids. The CDR3 sequence: CASSSQTGAAYEQYF. CDR3 coding DNA: TGTGCCAGCAGCTCCCAGACAGGGGCGGCCTACGAGCAGTACTTC.

The rearrangement links TRBV6-6 to TRBJ2-3, with 13 bases aligning to TRBD2. V shed 6 bases, J shed 8 bases, and the junction held 8 bases outside the gene matches. The CDR3 extends over 15 amino acids. Germline CDR1 MNHNY, CDR2 SVGAGI (reference sequence). The CDR3 spells CASRTTSGGIGTQYF. CDR3 DNA sequence: TGTGCCAGCAGAACGACTAGCGGGGGGATAGGTACGCAGTATTTT.

This chain uses TRBV11-2 with TRBJ1-2; D remains ambiguous. Trimming shortened V by 5 bases and J by 12 bases, and 10 bases separated the two germline ends. Germline-derived CDR1 and CDR2 are SGHAT and FQNNGV. The CDR3 consists of 10 residues. CDR3 in amino acids: CASSPLVDTF. The CDR3 region has the DNA TGTGCCAGCAGCCCCCTTGTGGACACCTTC.

V and J are TRBV6-1 and TRBJ2-5; perhaps TRBD2 as D (7 bases). From germline, CDR1 is MNHNS and CDR2 SASEGT. The V end was cut by 6 bases, the J end by 2 bases, with 16 bases between. The CDR3 runs to 15 residues. The CDR3 coding sequence is TGTGCCAGCAGAGGAGGGGGGGGACTACAAGAGACCCAGTACTTC. It codes for CASRGGGGLQETQYF.

This clone was seen a handful of times. The CDR3 reads CASSDPLAGGTDTQYF. The CDR3 DNA reads TGTGCCAGCAGTGACCCACTAGCGGGGGGTACAGATACGCAGTATTTT. This chain joins TRBV2 and TRBJ2-3; 12 nucleotides match TRBD2. Trimming took 3 bases from V and 3 from J; bases not matched to a gene: 4. Germline loops: CDR1 SNHLY, CDR2 FYNNEI. The CDR3 is 16 amino acids.

The rearrangement joins TRBV7-7 to TRBJ1-5; D might be TRBD1 (6 bases). This CDR3 spans 13 amino acids. The V and J ends lost 6 bases and 3 bases respectively, with 9 bases between them. The germline CDR1 and CDR2 sequences are SSHAT and FNYEAQ (reference sequence). The CDR3 DNA follows: TGTGCCAGCAGTGGGGGCCCCAATCAGCCCCAGCATTTT. As protein: CASSGGPNQPQHF.

Turning to this clone: In the same sample, other DNA sequences code for this CDR3. The chain has TRBV4-1 and TRBJ1-5; D not certain. The V end lost 1 base, the J end lost 4 bases, and 5 bases lay between the germline ends. CDR3 length equals 13 residues. Germline CDR1 reads MGHRA; CDR2 reads YSYEKL. The CDR3: CASSQGLNQPQHF. The CDR3 DNA reads as TGCGCCAGCAGCCAAGGGTTAAATCAGCCCCAGCATTTT.

V is TRBV10-2 and J is TRBJ2-7; 9 bases map to TRBD1. Trimming cost V 2 bases and J 5 bases; bases outside gene matches: 7. From germline, CDR1 is WSHSY and CDR2 SAAADI. There are 15 residues in the CDR3. CDR3 sequence (DNA): TGCGCCAGCAGTGAGGGGGGGACAGGGAGGCACGAGCAGTACTTC. Protein product: CASSEGGTGRHEQYF.

Concerning this clone itself: The same CDR3 arises from other DNA sequences in this sample as well. The chain carries TRBV7-3 and TRBJ2-5; D unclear. The CDR3 is 15 residues long. Trimming cost V 0 bases and J 0 bases, with 8 bases left between them. Looked up from germline, CDR1 is SGHTA and CDR2 is FQGTGA. The CDR3 DNA follows: TGTGCCAGCAGCTTAACAATGGAAGACCAAGAGACCCAGTACTTC. Its protein product is CASSLTMEDQETQYF. Combining the CDR3 with reference TRBV7-3 and TRBJ2-5 gives the whole variable domain GAGVSQTPSNKVTEKGKYVELRCDPISGHTALYWYRQSLGQGPEFLIYFQGTGAADDSGLPNDRFFAVRPEGSVSTLKIQRTERGDSAVYLCASSLTMEDQETQYFGPGTRLLVL.

This sequence joins TRBV19 and TRBJ1-5; maybe TRBD1 (5 bases). Trimming took off 3 bases at V and 0 bases at J, with 9 bases between the two ends. Looked up from germline, CDR1 is LNHDA and CDR2 is SQIVND (reference sequence). The CDR3 totals 15 residues. The CDR3 protein is CASSIKGHSNQPQHF. As DNA, the CDR3 is TGTGCCAGTAGTATCAAGGGGCATAGCAATCAGCCCCAGCATTTT.

The chain employs TRBV7-9 and TRBJ1-2, with unresolved D. The CDR3 contains 14 residues. Germline CDR1 reads SEHNR; CDR2 reads FQNEAQ (reference sequence). The V gene lost 3 bases and the J gene lost 2 bases, with 10 bases spanning the gap. CDR3 DNA sequence: TGTGCCAGCAGCTTCTTTGAGGAGAACTATGGCTACACCTTC. It encodes CASSFFEENYGYTF.

The chain couples TRBV7-2 to TRBJ2-2, with 10 bases matching TRBD2. Germline V CDR1 and CDR2: SGHTA, FQGNSA. V was pared by 3 bases and J by 4 bases, with 2 bases of the junction left unmatched. The CDR3 is made up of 15 amino acids. DNA for the CDR3: TGTGCCAGCAGCTTGCTAGCGGGGGTCACCGGGGAGCTGTTTTTT. It codes for CASSLLAGVTGELFF.